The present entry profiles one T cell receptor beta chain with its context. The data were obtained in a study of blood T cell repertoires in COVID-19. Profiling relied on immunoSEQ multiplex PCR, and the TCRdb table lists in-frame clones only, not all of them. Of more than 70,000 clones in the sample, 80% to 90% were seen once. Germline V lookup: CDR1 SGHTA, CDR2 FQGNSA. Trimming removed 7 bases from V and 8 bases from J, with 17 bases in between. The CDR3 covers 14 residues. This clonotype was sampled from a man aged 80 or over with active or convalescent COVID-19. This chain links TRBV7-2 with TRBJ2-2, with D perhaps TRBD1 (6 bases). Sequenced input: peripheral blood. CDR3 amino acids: CASNPWDKLGELFF. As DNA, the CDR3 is TGTGCCAGCAATCCCTGGGACAAATTAGGGGAGCTGTTTTTT.